The clone carrying this T cell receptor beta chain has a handful of counts. As yet, its antigen is unknown. The CDR3 contains 15 residues. Looked up from germline, CDR1 is LGHNA and CDR2 is YSLEER. Losses at the gene ends were 3 bases for V and 3 bases for J; bases not matched to a gene: 4. The data were obtained in a study of response to subunit inactivated influenza vaccine. TCRdb reprocessed the RT-PCR reads with MiXCR, giving one entry per CDR3 protein. The sample records a few hundred thousand distinct CDR3 sequences, approximately 15% being singletons. Broader study findings: The authors put forward the suggestion that each seasonal influenza vaccination may bring in only a limited number of new T cells.

This TCR was sampled from a man aged 50-60 years who received an inactivated influenza vaccine. This material consisted of PBMCs from blood, taken approximately 12 days after vaccination. This rearrangement joins TRBV4-3 to TRBJ1-4; TRBD1 agrees at 7 bases. CDR3 loop: CASSHTGAPNEKLFF. The CDR3 bases are TGCGCCAGCAGCCATACAGGGGCACCTAATGAAAAACTGTTTTTT.